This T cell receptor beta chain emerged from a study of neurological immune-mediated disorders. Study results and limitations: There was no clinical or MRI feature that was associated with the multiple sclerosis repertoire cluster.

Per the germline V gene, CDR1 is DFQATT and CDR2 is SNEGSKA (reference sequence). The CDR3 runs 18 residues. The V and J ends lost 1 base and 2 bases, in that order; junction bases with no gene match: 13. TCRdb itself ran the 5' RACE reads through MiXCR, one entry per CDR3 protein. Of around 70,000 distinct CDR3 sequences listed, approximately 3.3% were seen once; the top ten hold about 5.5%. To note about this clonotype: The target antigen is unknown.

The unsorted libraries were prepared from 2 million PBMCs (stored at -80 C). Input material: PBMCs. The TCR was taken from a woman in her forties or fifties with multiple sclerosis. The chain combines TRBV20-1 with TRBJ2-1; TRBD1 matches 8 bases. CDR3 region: CSARGYSLGQGTYNEQFF. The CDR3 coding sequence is TGCAGTGCTAGAGGGTACTCCCTCGGACAGGGAACCTACAATGAGCAGTTCTTC.